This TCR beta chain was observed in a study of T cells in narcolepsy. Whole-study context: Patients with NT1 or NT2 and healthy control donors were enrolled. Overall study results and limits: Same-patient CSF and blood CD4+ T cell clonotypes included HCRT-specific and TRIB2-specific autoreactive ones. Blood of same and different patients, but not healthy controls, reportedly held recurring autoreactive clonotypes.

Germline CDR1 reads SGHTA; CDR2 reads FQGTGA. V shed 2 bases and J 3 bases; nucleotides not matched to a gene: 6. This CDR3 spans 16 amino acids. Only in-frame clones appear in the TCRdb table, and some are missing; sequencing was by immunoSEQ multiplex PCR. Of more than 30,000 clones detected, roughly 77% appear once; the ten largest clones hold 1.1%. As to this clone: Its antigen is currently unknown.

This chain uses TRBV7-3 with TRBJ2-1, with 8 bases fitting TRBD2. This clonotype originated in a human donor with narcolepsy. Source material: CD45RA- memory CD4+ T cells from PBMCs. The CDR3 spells CASSLSAGGNYNEQFF. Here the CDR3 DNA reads TGTGCCAGCAGCTTATCCGCGGGAGGCAACTACAATGAGCAGTTCTTC.